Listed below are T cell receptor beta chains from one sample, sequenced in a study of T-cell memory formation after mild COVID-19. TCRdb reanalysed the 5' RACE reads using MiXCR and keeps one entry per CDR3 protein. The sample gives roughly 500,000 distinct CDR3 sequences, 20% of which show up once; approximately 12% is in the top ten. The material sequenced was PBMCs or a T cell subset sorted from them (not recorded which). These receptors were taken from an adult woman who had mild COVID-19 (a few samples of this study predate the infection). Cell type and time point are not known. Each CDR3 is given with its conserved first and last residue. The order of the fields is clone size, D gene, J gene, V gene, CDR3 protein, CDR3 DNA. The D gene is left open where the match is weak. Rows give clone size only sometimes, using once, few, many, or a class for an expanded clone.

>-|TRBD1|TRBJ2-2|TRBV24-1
CATSEEYRGRTGELFF
TGTGCCACCAGTGAAGAGTACAGGGGGCGGACCGGGGAGCTGTTTTTT
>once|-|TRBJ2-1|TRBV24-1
CATSERGPNNEQFF
TGTGCCACCAGTGAGCGGGGGCCGAACAATGAGCAGTTCTTC
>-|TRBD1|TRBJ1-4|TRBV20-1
CLFRDRVEKLFF
TGCCTCTTCCGGGACAGGGTTGAAAAACTGTTTTTT
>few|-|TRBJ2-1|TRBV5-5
CASSLEGVGFF
TGTGCCAGCAGCTTGGAAGGGGTAGGGTTCTTC
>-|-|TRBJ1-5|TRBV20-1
CSARKASRQPQHF
TGCAGTGCTAGGAAGGCGTCGCGGCAGCCCCAGCATTTT
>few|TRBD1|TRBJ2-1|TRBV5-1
CASSYGTGDNEQFF
TGCGCCAGCAGCTATGGGACAGGAGACAATGAGCAGTTCTTC
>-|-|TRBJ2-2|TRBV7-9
CASSPKLAGELFF
TGTGCCAGCAGCCCCAAACTAGCCGGGGAGCTGTTTTTT
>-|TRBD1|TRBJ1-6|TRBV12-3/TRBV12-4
CASSQTGTGNSPLHF
TGTGCCAGCAGTCAAACCGGGACAGGGAACTCACCCCTCCACTTT
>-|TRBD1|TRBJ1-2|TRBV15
CATSREKTGGGYGYTF
TGTGCCACCAGCAGAGAGAAGACAGGGGGAGGCTATGGCTACACCTTC
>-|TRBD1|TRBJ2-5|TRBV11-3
CASSLAGRGRGETQYF
TGTGCCAGCAGCTTAGCTGGCAGGGGGCGCGGAGAGACCCAGTACTTC